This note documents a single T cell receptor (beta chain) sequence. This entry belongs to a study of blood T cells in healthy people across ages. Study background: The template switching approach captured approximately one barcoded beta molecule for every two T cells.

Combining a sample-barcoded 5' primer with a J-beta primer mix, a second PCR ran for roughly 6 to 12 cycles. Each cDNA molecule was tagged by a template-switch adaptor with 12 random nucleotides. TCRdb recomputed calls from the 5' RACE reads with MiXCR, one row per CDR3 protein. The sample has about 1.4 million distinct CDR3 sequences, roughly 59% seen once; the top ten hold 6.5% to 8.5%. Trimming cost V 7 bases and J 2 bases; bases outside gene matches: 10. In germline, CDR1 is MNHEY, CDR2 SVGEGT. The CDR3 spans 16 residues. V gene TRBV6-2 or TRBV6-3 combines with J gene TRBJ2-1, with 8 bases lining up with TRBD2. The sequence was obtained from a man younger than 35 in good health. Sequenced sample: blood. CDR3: CASKPPAGVTYNEQFF. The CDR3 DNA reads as TGTGCCAGCAAACCTCCAGCGGGGGTTACCTACAATGAGCAGTTCTTC.